This T cell receptor (beta chain) was retrieved from a study of T cell changes during pregnancy in multiple sclerosis. Assay: immunoSEQ multiplex PCR; the TCRdb copy retains only in-frame clones and omits some. The sample has just under 80,000 clones, approximately 95% seen once. This CDR3 region has 15 residues. Germline assignment: CDR1 MNHEY and CDR2 SMNVEV (reference sequence). V was pared by 9 bases and J by 3 bases, with 11 bases of the junction left unmatched. The sample was peripheral blood, taken in the first trimester of pregnancy. The receptor was isolated from a female donor with multiple sclerosis, enrolled in a pregnancy study. This chain joins TRBV27 and TRBJ2-3; 8 bases are a match to TRBD2. CDR3 sequence reads: CASQFIGGRTDTQYF. The CDR3 DNA reads TGTGCCAGTCAGTTTATTGGCGGGAGGACAGATACGCAGTATTTT.